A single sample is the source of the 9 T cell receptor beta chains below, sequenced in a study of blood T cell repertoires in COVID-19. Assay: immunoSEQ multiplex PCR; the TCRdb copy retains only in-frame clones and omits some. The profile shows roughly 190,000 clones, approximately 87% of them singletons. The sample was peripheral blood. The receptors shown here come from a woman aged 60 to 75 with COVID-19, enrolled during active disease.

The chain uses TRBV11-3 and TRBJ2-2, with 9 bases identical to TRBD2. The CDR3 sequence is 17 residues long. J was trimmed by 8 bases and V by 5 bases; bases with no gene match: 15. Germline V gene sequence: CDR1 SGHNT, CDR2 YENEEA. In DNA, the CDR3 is TGTGCCAGCAGCCCAACTCCCTTAAACAGCGGGAGGGGGGAGCTGTTTTTT. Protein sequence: CASSPTPLNSGRGELFF.

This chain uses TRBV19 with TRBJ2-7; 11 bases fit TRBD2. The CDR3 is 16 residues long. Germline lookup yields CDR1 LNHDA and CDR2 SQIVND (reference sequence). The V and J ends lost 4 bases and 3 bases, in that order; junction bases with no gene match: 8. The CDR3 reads CASSKGGLAAGYEQYF. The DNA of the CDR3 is TGTGCCAGTAGTAAAGGGGGACTAGCGGCAGGCTACGAGCAGTACTTC.

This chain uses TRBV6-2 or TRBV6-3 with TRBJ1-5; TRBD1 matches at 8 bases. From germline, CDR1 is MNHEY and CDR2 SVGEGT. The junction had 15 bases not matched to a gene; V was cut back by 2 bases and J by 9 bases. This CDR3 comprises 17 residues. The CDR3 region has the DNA TGTGCCAGCAGTTACACCGCGACAGGGGCCGGCCAAGGGCCCCAGCATTTT. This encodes CASSYTATGAGQGPQHF.

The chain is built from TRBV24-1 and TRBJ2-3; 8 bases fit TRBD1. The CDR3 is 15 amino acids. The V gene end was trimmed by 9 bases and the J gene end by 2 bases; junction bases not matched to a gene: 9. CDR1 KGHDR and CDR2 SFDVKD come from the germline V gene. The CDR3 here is CATGVGTGNTDTQYF. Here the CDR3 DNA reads TGTGCCACCGGAGTCGGGACAGGTAACACAGATACGCAGTATTTT.

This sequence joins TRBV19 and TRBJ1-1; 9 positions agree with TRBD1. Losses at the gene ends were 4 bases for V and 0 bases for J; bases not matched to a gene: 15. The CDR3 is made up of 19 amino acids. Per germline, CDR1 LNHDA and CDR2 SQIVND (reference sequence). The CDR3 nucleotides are TGTGCCAGTAGTACCAATACAGGGGGCGCGGGGATCATGAACACTGAAGCTTTCTTT. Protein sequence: CASSTNTGGAGIMNTEAFF.

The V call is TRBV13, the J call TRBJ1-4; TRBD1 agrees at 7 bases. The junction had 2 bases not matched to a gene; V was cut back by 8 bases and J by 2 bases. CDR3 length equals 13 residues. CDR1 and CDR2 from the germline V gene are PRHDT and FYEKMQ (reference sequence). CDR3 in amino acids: CASGDSTNEKLFF. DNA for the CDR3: TGTGCCAGCGGGGACAGCACTAATGAAAAACTGTTTTTT.

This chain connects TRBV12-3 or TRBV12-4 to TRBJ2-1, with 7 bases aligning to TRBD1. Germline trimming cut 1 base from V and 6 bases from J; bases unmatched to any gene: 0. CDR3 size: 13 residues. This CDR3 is CASSLGDSNEQFF. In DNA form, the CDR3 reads TGTGCCAGCAGTTTAGGGGACAGCAATGAGCAGTTCTTC.

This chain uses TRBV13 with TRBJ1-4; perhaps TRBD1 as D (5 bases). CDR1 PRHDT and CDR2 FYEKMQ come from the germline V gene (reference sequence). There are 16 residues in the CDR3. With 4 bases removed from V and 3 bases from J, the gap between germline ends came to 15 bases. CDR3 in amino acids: CASSSQGRGANEKLFF. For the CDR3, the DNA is TGTGCCAGCAGCTCCCAGGGACGGGGGGCTAATGAAAAACTGTTTTTT. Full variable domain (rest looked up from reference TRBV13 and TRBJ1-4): AAGVIQSPRHLIKEKRETATLKCYPIPRHDTVYWYQQGPGQDPQFLISFYEKMQSDKGSIPDRFSAQQFSDYHSELNMSSLELGDSALYFCASSSQGRGANEKLFFGSGTQLSVL.

CDR3 sequence: CASRAGAFSYEQYF. The DNA for the CDR3 is TGTGCCAGCCGGGCGGGAGCGTTCTCCTACGAGCAGTACTTC. This sequence joins TRBV6-5 and TRBJ2-7, with 7 bases aligning to TRBD2. The CDR3 loop spans 14 amino acids. Germline values: CDR1 MNHEY, CDR2 SVGAGI. Trimming cost V 8 bases and J 0 bases; bases outside gene matches: 7.